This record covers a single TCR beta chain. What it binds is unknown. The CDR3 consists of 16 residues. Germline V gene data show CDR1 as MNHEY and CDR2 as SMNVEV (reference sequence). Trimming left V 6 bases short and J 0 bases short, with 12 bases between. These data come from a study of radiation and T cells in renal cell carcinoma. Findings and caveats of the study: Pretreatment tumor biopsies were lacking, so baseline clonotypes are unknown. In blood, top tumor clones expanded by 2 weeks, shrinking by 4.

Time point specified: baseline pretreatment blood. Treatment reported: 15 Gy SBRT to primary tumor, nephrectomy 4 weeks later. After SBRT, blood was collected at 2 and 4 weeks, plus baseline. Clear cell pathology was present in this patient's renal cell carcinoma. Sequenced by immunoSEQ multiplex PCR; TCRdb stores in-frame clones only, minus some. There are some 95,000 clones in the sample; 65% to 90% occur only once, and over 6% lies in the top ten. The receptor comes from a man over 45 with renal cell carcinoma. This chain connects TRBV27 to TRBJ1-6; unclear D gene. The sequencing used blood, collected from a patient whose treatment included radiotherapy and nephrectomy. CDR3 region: CASSPLASSYNSPLHF. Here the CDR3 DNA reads TGTGCCAGCAGCCCATTGGCAAGCTCCTATAATTCACCCCTCCACTTT.